This TCR beta chain stems from a study of control samples from healthy donors and cancer patients. Looked up from germline, CDR1 is MNHEY and CDR2 is SMNVEV (reference sequence). V was cut by 6 bases and J by 7 bases, with 15 bases left in between. This CDR3 region has 13 residues. Profiled with immunoSEQ multiplex PCR; TCRdb holds only in-frame clones, not every one. The sample yields around 55,000 clones, approximately 94% seen once. The chain recombines TRBV27 with TRBJ1-1; D is unresolved. The receptor was isolated from a woman aged 18-29 years in good health. Material: blood. CDR3: CASRPIDDREAFF. The DNA for the CDR3 is TGTGCCAGCAGACCTATCGACGACCGTGAAGCTTTCTTT.